Detailed here is one T cell receptor beta chain. No antigen is known for it. A much larger clonotype is one base distant, so this may be a read error. The entry originates in a study of T-cell reconstitution after alpha-beta-depleted transplantation in children. Study outcomes and limitations: One year post-transplant, T-cell counts and diversity were largely derived from T cells produced anew. Expanded graft clones, several hundred of them, were reportedly the source of alpha-beta T cells about two months after transplant.

The library targeted TCRbeta and was prepared with unique molecular identifiers. TCRdb itself ran the PCR reads through MiXCR, one entry per CDR3 protein. Found here are about 980,000 distinct CDR3 sequences, roughly 29% of them singletons; the top ten hold roughly 27%. Germline V gene data show CDR1 as MNHEY and CDR2 as SMNVEV (reference sequence). Trimming removed 6 bases at V and 8 bases at J, with 19 bases between. The CDR3 has 14 amino acids. This clonotype originated in a boy under three years old who had a stem cell transplant for SCID, so the T cells may come from the graft donor. The chain has TRBV27 and TRBJ1-1; possible D gene TRBD1, 5 bases. The starting material was PBMCs, mostly from graft donor cells, obtained 360 days after TCRalphabeta/CD19-depleted stem cell transplant. The CDR3 loop is CASRRTGTQFEAFF. For the CDR3, the DNA is TGTGCCAGCAGACGTACCGGGACGCAGTTCGAAGCTTTCTTT.